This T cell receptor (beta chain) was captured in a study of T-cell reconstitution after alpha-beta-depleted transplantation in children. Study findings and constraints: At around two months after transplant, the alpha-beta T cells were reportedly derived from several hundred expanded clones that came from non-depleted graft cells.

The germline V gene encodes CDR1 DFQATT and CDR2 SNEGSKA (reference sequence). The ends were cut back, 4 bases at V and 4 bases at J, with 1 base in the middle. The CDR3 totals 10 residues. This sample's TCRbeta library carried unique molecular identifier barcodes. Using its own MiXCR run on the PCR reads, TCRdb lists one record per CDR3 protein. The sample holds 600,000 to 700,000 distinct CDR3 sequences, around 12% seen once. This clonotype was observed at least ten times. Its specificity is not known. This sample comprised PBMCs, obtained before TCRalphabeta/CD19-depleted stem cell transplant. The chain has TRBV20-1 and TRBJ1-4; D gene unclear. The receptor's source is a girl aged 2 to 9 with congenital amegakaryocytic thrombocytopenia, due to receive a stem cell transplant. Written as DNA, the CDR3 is TGCAGTGCTATTAATGAAAAACTGTTTTTT. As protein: CSAINEKLFF.